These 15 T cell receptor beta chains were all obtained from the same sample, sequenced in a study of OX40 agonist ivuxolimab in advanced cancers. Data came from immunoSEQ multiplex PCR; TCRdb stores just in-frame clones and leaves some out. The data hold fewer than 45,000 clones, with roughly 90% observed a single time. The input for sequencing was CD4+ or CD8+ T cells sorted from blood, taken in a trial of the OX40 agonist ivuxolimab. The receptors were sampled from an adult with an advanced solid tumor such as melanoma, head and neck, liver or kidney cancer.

CDR3 amino acids: CASSLDWGAASTDTQYF. CDR3 nucleotides: TGTGCCAGCAGCTTGGATTGGGGGGCCGCGAGCACAGATACGCAGTATTTT. The J gene is TRBJ2-3, the V gene TRBV5-6, with D possibly called TRBD1 or TRBD2 (6 bases each). Trimming shortened V by 0 bases and J by 0 bases, and 14 bases separated the two germline ends. The CDR3 is 17 residues long. Germline CDR1 is SGHDT and CDR2 is YYEEEE.

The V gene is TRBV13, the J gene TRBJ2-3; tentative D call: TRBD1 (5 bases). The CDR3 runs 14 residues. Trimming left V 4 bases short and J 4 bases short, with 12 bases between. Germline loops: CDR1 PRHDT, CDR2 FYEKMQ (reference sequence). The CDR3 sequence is CASSSQGSADTQYF. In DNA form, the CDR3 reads TGTGCCAGCAGCTCGCAGGGCTCCGCAGATACGCAGTATTTT. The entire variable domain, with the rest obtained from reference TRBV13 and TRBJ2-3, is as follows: AAGVIQSPRHLIKEKRETATLKCYPIPRHDTVYWYQQGPGQDPQFLISFYEKMQSDKGSIPDRFSAQQFSDYHSELNMSSLELGDSALYFCASSSQGSADTQYFGPGTRLTVL.

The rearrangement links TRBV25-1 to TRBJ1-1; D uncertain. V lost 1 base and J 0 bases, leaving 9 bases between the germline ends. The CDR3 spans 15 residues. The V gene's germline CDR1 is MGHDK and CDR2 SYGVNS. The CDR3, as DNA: TGTGCCAGCAGTGAATCGAGGGCGGTGAACACTGAAGCTTTCTTT. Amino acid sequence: CASSESRAVNTEAFF.

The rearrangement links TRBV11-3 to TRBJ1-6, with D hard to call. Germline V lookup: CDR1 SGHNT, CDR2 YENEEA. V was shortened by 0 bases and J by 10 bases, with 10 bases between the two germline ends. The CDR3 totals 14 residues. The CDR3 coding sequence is TGTGCCAGCAGCTTAGATGGGTTGGGATCACCCCTCCACTTT. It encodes CASSLDGLGSPLHF.

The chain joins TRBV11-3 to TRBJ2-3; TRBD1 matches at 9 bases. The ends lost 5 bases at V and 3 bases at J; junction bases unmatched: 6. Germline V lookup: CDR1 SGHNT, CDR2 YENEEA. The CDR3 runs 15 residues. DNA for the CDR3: TGTGCCAGCAGCCCGAGGACAGGGGAGACAGATACGCAGTATTTT. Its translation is CASSPRTGETDTQYF.

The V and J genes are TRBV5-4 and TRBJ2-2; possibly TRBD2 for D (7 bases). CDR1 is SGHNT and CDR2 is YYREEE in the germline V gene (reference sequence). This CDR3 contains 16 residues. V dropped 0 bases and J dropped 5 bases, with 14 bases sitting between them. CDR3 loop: CASSLVGGRQTGELFF. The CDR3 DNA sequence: TGTGCCAGCAGCTTGGTCGGGGGGCGACAGACCGGGGAGCTGTTTTTT.

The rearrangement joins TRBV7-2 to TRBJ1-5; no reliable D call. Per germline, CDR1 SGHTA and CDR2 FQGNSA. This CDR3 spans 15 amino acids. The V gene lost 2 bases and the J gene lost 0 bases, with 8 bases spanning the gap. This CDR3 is CASSLTSHSNQPQHF. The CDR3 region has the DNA TGTGCCAGCAGCTTAACATCCCATAGCAATCAGCCCCAGCATTTT.

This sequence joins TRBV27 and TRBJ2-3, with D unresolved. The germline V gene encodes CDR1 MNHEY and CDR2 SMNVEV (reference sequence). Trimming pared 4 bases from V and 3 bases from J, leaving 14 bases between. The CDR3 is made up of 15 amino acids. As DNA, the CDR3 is TGTGCCAGCAGTTCACCCTCCCAGGCAACAGATACGCAGTATTTT. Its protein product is CASSSPSQATDTQYF.

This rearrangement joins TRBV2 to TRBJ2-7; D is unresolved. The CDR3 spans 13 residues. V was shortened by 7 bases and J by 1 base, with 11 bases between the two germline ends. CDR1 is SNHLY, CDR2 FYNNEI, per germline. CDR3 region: CASTGLLSYEQYF. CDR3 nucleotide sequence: TGTGCCAGCACGGGCTTGCTATCCTACGAGCAGTACTTC.

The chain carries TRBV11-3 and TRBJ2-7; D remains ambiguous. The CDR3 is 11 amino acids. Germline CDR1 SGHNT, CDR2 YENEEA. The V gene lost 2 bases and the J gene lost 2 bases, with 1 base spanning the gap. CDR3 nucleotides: TGTGCCAGCAGCTTAACCTACGAGCAGTACTTC. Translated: CASSLTYEQYF.

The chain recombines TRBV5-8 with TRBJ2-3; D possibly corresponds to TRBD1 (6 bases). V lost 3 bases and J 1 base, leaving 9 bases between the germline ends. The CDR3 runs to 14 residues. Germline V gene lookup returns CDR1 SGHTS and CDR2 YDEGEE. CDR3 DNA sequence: TGTGCCAGCAGCTCGGACAGAGGCACAGATACGCAGTATTTT. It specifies CASSSDRGTDTQYF.

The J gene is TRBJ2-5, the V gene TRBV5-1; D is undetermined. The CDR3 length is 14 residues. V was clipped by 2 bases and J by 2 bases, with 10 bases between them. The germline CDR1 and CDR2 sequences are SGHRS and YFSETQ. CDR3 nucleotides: TGCGCCAGCAGCTTTTCCACCCCACAAGAGACCCAGTACTTC. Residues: CASSFSTPQETQYF.

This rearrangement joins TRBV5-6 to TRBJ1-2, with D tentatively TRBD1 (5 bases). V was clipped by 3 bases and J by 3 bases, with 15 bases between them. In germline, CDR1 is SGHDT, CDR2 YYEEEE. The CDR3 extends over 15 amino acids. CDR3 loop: CASSSSGTTDYGYTF. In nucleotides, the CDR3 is TGTGCCAGCAGCTCTTCAGGGACGACAGACTATGGCTACACCTTC.

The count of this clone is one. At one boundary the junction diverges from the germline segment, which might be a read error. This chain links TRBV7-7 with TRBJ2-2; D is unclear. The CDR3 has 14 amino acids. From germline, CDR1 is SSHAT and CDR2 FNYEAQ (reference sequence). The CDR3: CASSPQTNTGELFF. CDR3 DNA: TGTGCTAGCAGCCCCCAAACTAACACCGGGGAGCTGTTTTTT.

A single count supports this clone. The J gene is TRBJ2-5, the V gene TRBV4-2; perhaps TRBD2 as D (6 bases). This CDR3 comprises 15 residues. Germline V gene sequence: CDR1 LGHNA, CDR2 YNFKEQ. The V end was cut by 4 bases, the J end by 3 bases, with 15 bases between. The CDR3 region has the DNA TGTGCCAGCAGCCCTAGGGACTTGGGAGAAGAGACCCAGTACTTC. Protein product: CASSPRDLGEETQYF.